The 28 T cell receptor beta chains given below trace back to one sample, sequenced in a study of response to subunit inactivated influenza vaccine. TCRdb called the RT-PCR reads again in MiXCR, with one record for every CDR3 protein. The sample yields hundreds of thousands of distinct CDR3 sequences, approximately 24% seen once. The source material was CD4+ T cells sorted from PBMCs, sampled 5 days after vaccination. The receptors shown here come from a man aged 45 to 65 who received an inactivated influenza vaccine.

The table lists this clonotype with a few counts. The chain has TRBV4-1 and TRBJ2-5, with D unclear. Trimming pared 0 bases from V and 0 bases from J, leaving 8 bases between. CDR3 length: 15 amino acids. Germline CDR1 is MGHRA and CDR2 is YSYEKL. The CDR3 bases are TGCGCCAGCAGCCAAGATGGGATGTACCAAGAGACCCAGTACTTC. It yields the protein CASSQDGMYQETQYF.

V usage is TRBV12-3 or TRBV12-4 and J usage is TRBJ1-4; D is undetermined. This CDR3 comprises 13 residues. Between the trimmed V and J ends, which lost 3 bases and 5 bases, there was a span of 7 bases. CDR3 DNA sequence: TGTGCCAGCAGTTTGTGGGAAAATGAAAAACTGTTTTTT. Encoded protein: CASSLWENEKLFF.

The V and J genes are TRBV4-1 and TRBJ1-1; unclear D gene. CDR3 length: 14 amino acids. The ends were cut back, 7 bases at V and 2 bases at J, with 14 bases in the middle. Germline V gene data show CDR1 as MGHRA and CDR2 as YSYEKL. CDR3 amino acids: CASTLSPFNTEAFF. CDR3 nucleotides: TGCGCCAGCACCCTGTCGCCGTTTAACACTGAAGCTTTCTTT.

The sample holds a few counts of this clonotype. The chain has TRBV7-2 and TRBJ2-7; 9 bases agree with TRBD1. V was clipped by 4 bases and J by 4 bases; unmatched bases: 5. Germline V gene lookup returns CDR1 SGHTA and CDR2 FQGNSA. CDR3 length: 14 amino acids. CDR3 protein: CASSSGTGLYEQYF. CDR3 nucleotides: TGTGCCAGCAGCTCCGGGACAGGGTTGTACGAGCAGTACTTC.

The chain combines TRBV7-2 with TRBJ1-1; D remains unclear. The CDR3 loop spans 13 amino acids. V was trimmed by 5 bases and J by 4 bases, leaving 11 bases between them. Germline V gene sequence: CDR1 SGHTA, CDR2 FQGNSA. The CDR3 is CASSPSPVTEAFF. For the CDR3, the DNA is TGTGCCAGCAGCCCTAGTCCAGTCACTGAAGCTTTCTTT.

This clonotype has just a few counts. CDR3 nucleotides: TGTGCCAGCAGTCCGGACAGGGGTGGCACCGGGGAGCTGTTTTTT. It translates to CASSPDRGGTGELFF. This rearrangement joins TRBV2 to TRBJ2-2; 9 bases map to TRBD1. The CDR3 has 15 residues. Germline assignment: CDR1 SNHLY and CDR2 FYNNEI. V gave up 5 bases and J gave up 4 bases; unmatched junction bases: 5.

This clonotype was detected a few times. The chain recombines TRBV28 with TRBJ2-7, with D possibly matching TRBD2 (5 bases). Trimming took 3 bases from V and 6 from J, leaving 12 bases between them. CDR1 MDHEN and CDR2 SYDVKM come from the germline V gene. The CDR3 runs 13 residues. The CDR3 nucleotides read TGTGCCAGCAGTTTTGTGTCCGCGGGCGAGCAGTACTTC. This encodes CASSFVSAGEQYF.

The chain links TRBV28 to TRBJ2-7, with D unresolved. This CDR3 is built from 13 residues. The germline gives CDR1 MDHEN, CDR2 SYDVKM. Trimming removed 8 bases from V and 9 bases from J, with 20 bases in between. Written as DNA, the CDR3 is TGTGCCAGCGCCGGGCCCATGCAACGAGCGCAGTACTTC. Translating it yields CASAGPMQRAQYF. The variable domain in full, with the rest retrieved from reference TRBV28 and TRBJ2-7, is DVKVTQSSRYLVKRTGEKVFLECVQDMDHENMFWYRQDPGLGLRLIYFSYDVKMKEKGDIPEGYSVSREKKERFSLILESASTNQTSMYLCASAGPMQRAQYFGPGTRLTVT.

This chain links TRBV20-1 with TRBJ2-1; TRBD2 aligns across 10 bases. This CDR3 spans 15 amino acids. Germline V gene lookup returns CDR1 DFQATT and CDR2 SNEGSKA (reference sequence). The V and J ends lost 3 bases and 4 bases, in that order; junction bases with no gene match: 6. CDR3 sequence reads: CSASWSGRGYNEQFF. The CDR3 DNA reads TGCAGTGCTAGTTGGAGCGGGAGGGGTTACAATGAGCAGTTCTTC.

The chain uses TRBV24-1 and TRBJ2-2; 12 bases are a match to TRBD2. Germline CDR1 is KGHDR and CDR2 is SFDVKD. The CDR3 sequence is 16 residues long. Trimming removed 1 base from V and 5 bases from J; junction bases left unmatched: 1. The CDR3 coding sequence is TGTGCCACCAGTGATTTTGGACTAGCGGGAACCGGGGAGCTGTTTTTT. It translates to CATSDFGLAGTGELFF.

The chain's CDR3 is CASSSLGLAGVGTGELFF. DNA for the CDR3: TGTGCCAGCAGCTCCCTGGGACTAGCGGGAGTTGGAACCGGGGAGCTGTTTTTT. V usage is TRBV7-3 and J usage is TRBJ2-2, with 14 nucleotides matching TRBD2. The CDR3 length is 18 residues. Germline values: CDR1 SGHTA, CDR2 FQGTGA. Trimming removed 4 bases from V and 5 bases from J; junction bases left unmatched: 9.

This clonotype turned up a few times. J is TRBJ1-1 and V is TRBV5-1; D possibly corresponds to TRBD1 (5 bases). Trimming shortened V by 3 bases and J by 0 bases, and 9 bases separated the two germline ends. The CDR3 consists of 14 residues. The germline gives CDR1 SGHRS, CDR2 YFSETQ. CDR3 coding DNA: TGCGCCAGCAGCTCCGGGACTTTGAACACTGAAGCTTTCTTT. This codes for CASSSGTLNTEAFF.

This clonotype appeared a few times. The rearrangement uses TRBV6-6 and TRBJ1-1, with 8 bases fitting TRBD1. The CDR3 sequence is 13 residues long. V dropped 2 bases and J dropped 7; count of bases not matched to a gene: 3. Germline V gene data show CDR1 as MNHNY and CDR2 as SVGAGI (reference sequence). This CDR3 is CASSYRTGSEAFF. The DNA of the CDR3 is TGTGCCAGCAGTTACAGGACAGGGAGTGAAGCTTTCTTT.

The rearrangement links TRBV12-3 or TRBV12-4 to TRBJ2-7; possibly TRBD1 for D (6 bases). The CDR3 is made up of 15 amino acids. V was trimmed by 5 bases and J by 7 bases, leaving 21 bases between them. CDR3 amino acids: CASSHQQGASREQYF. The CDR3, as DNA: TGTGCCAGCAGTCATCAACAGGGTGCATCGCGAGAGCAGTACTTC.

CDR3 nucleotides: TGTGCCATCAGTGAGTCGGGAAATACCAAAAACATTCAGTACTTC. Its translation: CAISESGNTKNIQYF. The V call is TRBV10-3, the J call TRBJ2-4; no firm D call. CDR1 ENHRY and CDR2 SYGVKD come from the germline V gene. The V end was cut by 0 bases, the J end by 2 bases, with 8 bases between. This CDR3 region has 15 residues.

CDR3 bases: TGTGCCAGCCACAGGGACGGCACAGATACGCAGTATTTT. Amino acids: CASHRDGTDTQYF. The chain links TRBV12-3 or TRBV12-4 to TRBJ2-3; tentatively, D is TRBD1 (6 bases). There are 13 residues in the CDR3. V was shortened by 8 bases and J by 1 base, with 10 bases between the two germline ends.

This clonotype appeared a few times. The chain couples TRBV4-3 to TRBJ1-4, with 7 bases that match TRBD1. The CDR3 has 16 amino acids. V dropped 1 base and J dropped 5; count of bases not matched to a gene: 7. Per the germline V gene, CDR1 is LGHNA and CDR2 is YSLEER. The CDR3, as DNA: TGCGCCAGCAGCCAAGCCCGGGGACAGAACAATGAAAAACTGTTTTTT. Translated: CASSQARGQNNEKLFF.

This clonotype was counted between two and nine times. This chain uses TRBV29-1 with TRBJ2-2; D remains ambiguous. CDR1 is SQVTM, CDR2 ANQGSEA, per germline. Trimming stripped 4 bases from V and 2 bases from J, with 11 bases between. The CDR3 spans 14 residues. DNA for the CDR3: TGCAGCGTTGTAAAGGGAATAAACACCGGGGAGCTGTTTTTT. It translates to CSVVKGINTGELFF.

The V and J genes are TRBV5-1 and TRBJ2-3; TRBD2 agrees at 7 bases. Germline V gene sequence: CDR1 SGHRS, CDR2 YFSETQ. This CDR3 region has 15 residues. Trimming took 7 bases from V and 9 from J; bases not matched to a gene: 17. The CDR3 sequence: CASGRTSGLMVTQYF. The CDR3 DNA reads TGCGCCAGCGGTCGGACTAGTGGATTAATGGTGACGCAGTATTTT.

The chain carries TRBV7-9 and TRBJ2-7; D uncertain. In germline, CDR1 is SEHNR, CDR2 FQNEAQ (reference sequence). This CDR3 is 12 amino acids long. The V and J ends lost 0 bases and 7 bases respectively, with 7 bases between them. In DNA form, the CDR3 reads TGTGCCAGCAGCTTAGCCTTCGGGGAGCAGTACTTC. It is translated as CASSLAFGEQYF.

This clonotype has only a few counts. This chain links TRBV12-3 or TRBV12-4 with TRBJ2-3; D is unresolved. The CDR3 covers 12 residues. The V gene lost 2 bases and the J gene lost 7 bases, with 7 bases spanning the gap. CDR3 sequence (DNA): TGTGCCAGCAGTTTAACGGCCTATACGCAGTATTTT. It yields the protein CASSLTAYTQYF.

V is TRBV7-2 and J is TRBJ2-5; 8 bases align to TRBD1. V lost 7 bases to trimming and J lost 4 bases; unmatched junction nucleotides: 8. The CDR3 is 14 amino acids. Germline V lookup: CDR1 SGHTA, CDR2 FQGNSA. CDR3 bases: TGTGCCAGCACCGACAGGGGATTAACAGAGACCCAGTACTTC. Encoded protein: CASTDRGLTETQYF.

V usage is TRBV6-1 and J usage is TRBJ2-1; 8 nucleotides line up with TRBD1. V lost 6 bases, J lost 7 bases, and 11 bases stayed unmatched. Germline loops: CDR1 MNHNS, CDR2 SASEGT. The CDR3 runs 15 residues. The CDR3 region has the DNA TGTGCCAGCAGACGAACAGGGGGGCCCGCTAATGAGCAGTTCTTC. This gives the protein CASRRTGGPANEQFF.

CDR3 region: CASSLARTSASYEQYF. The DNA of the CDR3 is TGTGCCAGCAGCTTAGCGAGGACTAGCGCTTCCTACGAGCAGTACTTC. The chain carries TRBV7-2 and TRBJ2-7, with 9 bases lining up with TRBD2. V dropped 0 bases and J dropped 1; count of bases not matched to a gene: 4. This CDR3 is 16 amino acids long. CDR1 SGHTA and CDR2 FQGNSA come from the germline V gene.

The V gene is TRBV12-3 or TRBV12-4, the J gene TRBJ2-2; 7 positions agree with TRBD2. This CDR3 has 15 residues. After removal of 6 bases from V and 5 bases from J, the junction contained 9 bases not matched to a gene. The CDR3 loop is CASRVGRGFTGELFF. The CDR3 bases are TGTGCCAGCAGGGTGGGGCGGGGGTTTACCGGGGAGCTGTTTTTT.

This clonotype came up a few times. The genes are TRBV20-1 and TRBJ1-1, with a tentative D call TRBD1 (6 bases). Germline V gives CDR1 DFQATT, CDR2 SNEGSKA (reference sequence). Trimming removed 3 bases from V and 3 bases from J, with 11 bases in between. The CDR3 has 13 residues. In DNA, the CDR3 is TGCAGTGCTAGCCCTAGGGGGGACACTGAAGCTTTCTTT. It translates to CSASPRGDTEAFF.

CDR3 coding DNA: TGTGCCAGCAGTGAAGGGGGGACAGGGTCCTACGAGCAGTACTTC. Protein: CASSEGGTGSYEQYF. This rearrangement joins TRBV25-1 to TRBJ2-7; TRBD1 matches 9 bases. Trimming removed 2 bases from V and 1 base from J; junction bases left unmatched: 3. This CDR3 comprises 15 residues. CDR1 is MGHDK and CDR2 is SYGVNS in the germline V gene.

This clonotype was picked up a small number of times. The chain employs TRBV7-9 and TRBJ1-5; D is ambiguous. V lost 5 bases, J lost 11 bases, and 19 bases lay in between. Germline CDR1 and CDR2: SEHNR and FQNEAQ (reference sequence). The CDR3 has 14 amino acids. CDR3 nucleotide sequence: TGTGCCAGCAGCCACCGACCTGGGAATGAAGCCCAGCATTTT. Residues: CASSHRPGNEAQHF.